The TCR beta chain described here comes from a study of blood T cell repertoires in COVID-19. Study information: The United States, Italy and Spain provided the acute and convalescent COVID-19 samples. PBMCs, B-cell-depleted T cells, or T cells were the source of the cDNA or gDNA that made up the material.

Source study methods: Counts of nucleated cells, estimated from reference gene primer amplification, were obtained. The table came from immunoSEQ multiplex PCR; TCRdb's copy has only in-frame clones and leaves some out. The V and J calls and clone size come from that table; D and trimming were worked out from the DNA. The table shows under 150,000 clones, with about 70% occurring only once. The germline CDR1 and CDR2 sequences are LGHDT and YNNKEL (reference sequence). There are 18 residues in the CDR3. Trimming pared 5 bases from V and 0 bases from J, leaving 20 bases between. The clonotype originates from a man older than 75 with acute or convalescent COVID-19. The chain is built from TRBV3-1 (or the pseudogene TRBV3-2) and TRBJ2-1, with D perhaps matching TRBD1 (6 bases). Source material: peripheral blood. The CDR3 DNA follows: TGTGCCAGCAGCGCTCTAATGACAGGTAAAAGCTCCTACAATGAGCAGTTCTTC. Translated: CASSALMTGKSSYNEQFF.